Only one count was recorded for the clone carrying this TCR beta chain. The data belong to a study of technical replicates of blood from several donors. Measured with immunoSEQ multiplex PCR; TCRdb has only the in-frame clones, and not every one. The data show under 70,000 clones, about 90% seen once. The CDR3 length is 15 residues. From germline, CDR1 is SGHRS and CDR2 YFSETQ. V shed 4 bases and J 8 bases; nucleotides not matched to a gene: 8. The source of this sequence is a human donor in good health. What was sequenced was T cells isolated from PBMCs. This chain joins TRBV5-1 and TRBJ2-1, with 11 bases fitting TRBD1. CDR3 nucleotides: TGCGCCAGCAGCACCGGACAGGGGGCTGGAGATGAGCAGTTCTTC. It specifies CASSTGQGAGDEQFF.